Detailed here is one TCR beta chain. As yet, its antigen is unknown. The data were taken from a study of cytomegalovirus exposure and HLA in healthy donors. Looked up from germline, CDR1 is MNHEY and CDR2 is SVGAGI. CDR3 length: 14 residues. V dropped 6 bases and J dropped 3; count of bases not matched to a gene: 3. Study findings and constraints: TCR beta sequences reportedly predicted most subjects' HLA-A and HLA-B alleles accurately. It was likely that a cluster of highly shared sequence variants was a sequencing artifact. Most of the TCR beta V segments (in an earlier analysis) were productive either about 90% or about 30% of the time.

With 60 Vbeta and 13 Jbeta primers, the PCR was carried out. Assay: immunoSEQ multiplex PCR; the TCRdb copy retains only in-frame clones and omits some. The sample shows some 76,000 clones, over 60% of them seen only once. This clonotype was obtained from a male donor in good health and CMV-seropositive. Source material: PBMCs. This chain joins TRBV6-5 and TRBJ2-5; TRBD2 aligns across 11 bases. CDR3 amino acids: CASRASGGKETQYF. Here the CDR3 DNA reads TGTGCCAGCAGAGCTAGCGGGGGGAAAGAGACCCAGTACTTC.